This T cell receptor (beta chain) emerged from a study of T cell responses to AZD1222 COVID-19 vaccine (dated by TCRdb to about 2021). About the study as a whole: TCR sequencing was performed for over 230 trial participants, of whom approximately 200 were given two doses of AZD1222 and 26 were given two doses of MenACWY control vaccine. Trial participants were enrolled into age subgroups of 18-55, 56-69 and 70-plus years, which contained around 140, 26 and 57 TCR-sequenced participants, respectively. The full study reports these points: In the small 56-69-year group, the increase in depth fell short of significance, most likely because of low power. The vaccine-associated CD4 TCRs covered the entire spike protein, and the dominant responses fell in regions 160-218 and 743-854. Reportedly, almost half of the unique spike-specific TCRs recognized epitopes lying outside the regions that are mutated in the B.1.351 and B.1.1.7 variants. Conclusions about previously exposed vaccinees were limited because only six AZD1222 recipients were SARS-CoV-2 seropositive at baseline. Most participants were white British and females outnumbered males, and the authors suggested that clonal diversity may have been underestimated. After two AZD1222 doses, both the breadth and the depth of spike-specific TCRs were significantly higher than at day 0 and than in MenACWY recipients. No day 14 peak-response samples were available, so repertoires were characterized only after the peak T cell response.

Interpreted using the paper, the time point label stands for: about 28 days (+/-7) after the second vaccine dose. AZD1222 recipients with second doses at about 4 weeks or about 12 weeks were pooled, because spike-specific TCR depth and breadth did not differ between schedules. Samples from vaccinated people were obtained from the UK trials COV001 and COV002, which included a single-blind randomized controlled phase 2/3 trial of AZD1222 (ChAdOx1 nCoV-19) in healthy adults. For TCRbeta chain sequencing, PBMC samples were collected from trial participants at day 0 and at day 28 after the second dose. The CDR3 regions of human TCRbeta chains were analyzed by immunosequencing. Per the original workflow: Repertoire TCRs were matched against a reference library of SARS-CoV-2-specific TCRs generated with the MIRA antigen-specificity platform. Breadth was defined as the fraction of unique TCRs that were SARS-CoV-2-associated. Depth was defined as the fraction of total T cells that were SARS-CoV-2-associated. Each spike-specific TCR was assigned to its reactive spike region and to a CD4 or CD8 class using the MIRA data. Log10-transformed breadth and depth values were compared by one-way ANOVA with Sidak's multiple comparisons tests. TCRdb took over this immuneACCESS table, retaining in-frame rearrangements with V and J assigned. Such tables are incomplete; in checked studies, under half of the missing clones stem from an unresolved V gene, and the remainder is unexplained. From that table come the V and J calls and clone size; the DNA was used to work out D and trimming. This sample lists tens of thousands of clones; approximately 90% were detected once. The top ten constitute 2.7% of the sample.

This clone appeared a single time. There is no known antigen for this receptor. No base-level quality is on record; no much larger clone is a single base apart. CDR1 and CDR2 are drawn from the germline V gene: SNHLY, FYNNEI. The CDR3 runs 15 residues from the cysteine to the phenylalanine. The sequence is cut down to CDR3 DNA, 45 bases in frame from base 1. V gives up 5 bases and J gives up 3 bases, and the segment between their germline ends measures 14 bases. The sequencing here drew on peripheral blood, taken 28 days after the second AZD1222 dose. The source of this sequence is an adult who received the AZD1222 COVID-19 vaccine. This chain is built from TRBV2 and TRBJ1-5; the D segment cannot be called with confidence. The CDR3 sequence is CASSRQAISNQPQHF. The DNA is TGTGCCAGCAGTCGGCAGGCCATATCCAATCAGCCCCAGCATTTT.